This T cell receptor (beta chain) was retrieved from a study of response to subunit inactivated influenza vaccine. General study points: T cells newly recruited by each seasonal influenza vaccination are few, the authors suggested.

The ends lost 2 bases at V and 2 bases at J; junction bases unmatched: 15. The CDR3 has 20 amino acids. Germline V gene sequence: CDR1 MNHEY, CDR2 SVGEGT. This clonotype has just a few counts. Its antigen is currently unknown. TCRdb reprocessed the RT-PCR reads with MiXCR, giving one entry per CDR3 protein. The data contain 500,000 to 600,000 distinct CDR3 sequences, about 15% of them singletons. Source: PBMCs from blood, taken 11 to 12 days after vaccination. This clonotype originated in a man aged 45-65 years who received an inactivated influenza vaccine. V is TRBV6-2 or TRBV6-3 and J is TRBJ2-7; 13 nucleotides line up with TRBD2. CDR3 region: CASSYARRTGTSGETYEQYF. In nucleotides, the CDR3 is TGTGCCAGCAGTTACGCTAGGAGAACCGGGACTAGCGGGGAAACCTACGAGCAGTACTTC.